Sequencing of this T cell receptor beta chain was carried out in a study of beta chain features in type 1 diabetes. The overall study: Researchers looked at 85 million to 110 million sorted cells across all samples.

To note about this clone: Its antigen is undetermined.

The whole isolated RNA underwent reverse transcription, so sequencing captured expressed TCRB transcripts. The table came from immunoSEQ multiplex PCR; TCRdb's copy has only in-frame clones and leaves some out. The repertoire holds 810,000 or so clones, with 15% to 20% as singletons. This CDR3 region has 12 residues. The ends were cut back, 2 bases at V and 12 bases at J, with 11 bases in the middle. CDR1 and CDR2 (germline): MDHEN, SYDVKM. Study outcomes and limitations: The study found that naive, central memory and Treg TCRB repertoires appeared more similar in patients than in healthy donors. Whatever favoring of shorter templates PCR might show would apply equally to patients and controls.

This chain uses TRBV28 with TRBJ2-1; D may be TRBD2 (6 bases). Sequenced sample: naive CD4+ T cells from blood. The receptor's source is a woman younger than 35 in good health. CDR3 residues: CASSLKAGSQFF. The CDR3 region has the DNA TGTGCCAGCAGTTTAAAGGCGGGATCGCAGTTCTTC.